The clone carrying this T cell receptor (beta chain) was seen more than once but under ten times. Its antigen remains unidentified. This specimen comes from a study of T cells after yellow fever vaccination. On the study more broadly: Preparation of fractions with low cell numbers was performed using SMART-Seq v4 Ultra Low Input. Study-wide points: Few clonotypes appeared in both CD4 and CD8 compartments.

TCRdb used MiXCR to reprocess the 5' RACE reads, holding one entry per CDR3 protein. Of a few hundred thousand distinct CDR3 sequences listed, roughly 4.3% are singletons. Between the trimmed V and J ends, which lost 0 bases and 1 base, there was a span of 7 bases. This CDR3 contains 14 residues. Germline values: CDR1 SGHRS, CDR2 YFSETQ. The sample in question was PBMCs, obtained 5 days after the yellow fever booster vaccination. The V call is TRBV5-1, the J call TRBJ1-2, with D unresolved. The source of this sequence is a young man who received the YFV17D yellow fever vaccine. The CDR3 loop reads CASSLGSDNYGYTF. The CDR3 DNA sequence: TGCGCCAGCAGCTTGGGGTCCGATAACTATGGCTACACCTTC.